Listed below are T cell receptor beta chains from one sample, sequenced in a study of T cells after yellow fever vaccination. TCRdb ran MiXCR on the 5' RACE reads and lists one entry per CDR3 protein. This sample has about 320,000 distinct CDR3 sequences, with approximately 12% found just once. This specimen was CD4+ T cells sorted from PBMCs, taken 45 days after the yellow fever booster vaccination. The receptors were sampled from a man between 18 and 29 years old who received the YFV17D yellow fever vaccine. Each CDR3 is given with its conserved first and last residue. The D gene is left open where the match is weak. Expanded clones get a size class; other rows say once, few or many, or leave the size out.

V gene	clone size	J gene	D gene	CDR3 DNA	CDR3 protein
TRBV7-8	NA	TRBJ2-3	NA	TGTGCCAGCAGCTCCCGACGAGTGACATATTCTAGCACAGATACGCAGTATTTT	CASSSRRVTYSSTDTQYF
TRBV4-3	many	TRBJ2-1	NA	TGCGCCAGCAGCCCCGAACCGGGGCCCTACAATGAGCAGTTCTTC	CASSPEPGPYNEQFF
TRBV6-2/TRBV6-3	few	TRBJ2-7	NA	TGTGCCAGCAGTTCGGAGTCCAGGGAGCAGTACTTC	CASSSESREQYF
TRBV5-6	few	TRBJ2-1	NA	TGTGCCAGCAGCCGTAATGATAATGAGCAGTTCTTC	CASSRNDNEQFF
TRBV7-9	NA	TRBJ2-5	NA	TGTGCCAGCAGCTCAGGACAGCATATCCAAGAGACCCAGTACTTC	CASSSGQHIQETQYF
TRBV6-6	few	TRBJ1-5	NA	TGTGCCAGCAGTCAAGGACAGCGCTCTGGTCAGCCCCAGCATTTT	CASSQGQRSGQPQHF
TRBV7-2	many	TRBJ2-1	NA	TGTGCCAGCAGCTTAGGGCTAGCATCCTACAATGAGCAGTTCTTC	CASSLGLASYNEQFF
TRBV7-2	many	TRBJ1-6	NA	TGTGCCAGCACCAGAGAGGGGCCTAATTCACCCCTCCACTTT	CASTREGPNSPLHF
TRBV28	NA	TRBJ1-3	TRBD1	TGTGCCAGCAGGGGACAGGGGACTCCATGGGATGGAAACACCATATATTTT	CASRGQGTPWDGNTIYF
TRBV4-3	few	TRBJ2-5	NA	TGCGCCAGCAGCCAAAATAAGGGGGGACCCGGAGAGACCCAGTACTTC	CASSQNKGGPGETQYF
TRBV7-9	many	TRBJ1-1	NA	TGTGCCAGCAGCTGGACAGCGAACACTGAAGCTTTCTTT	CASSWTANTEAFF
TRBV6-5	NA	TRBJ1-2	NA	TGTGCCAGCAGTTACTCGGTGGGACCGGGTAAACTCTTCTTC	CASSYSVGPGKLFF
TRBV18	NA	TRBJ2-3	NA	TGTGCCAGCTCACCACCTTCGGCCGGCACAGATACGCAGTATTTT	CASSPPSAGTDTQYF
TRBV2	NA	TRBJ2-6	TRBD1	TGTGCCACCACCGGGACAGGGGGCTCTGGGGCCAACGTCCTGACTTTC	CATTGTGGSGANVLTF
TRBV6-2/TRBV6-3	NA	TRBJ1-6	NA	TGTGCCAGCAGTTACTCGATACGGGGTAATTCACCCCTCCACTTT	CASSYSIRGNSPLHF
TRBV6-1	few	TRBJ1-1	TRBD1	TGTGCCAGCAGTGAAGCGCTTGGGACAGGAGGAGCTTTCTTT	CASSEALGTGGAFF
TRBV7-7	NA	TRBJ2-2	NA	TGTGCTAGCAGCAGGACCATCACCGGGGAGCTGTTTTTT	CASSRTITGELFF
TRBV7-3	few	TRBJ2-1	NA	TGTGCCAGCAGCACGGACAGACTCAATGAGCAGTTCTTC	CASSTDRLNEQFF
TRBV5-1	NA	TRBJ2-1	NA	TGCGCCAGCAGCTTGGGAGGATGGGAGAATGAGCAGTTCTTC	CASSLGGWENEQFF
TRBV28	few	TRBJ1-2	NA	TGTGCCAGCAGTTTCCGTCGAGGCTACACCTTC	CASSFRRGYTF
TRBV12-3/TRBV12-4	NA	TRBJ2-5	TRBD2	TGTGCCAGCAGTTCTCCTGTAGCGGGGGACCAAGAGACCCAGTACTTC	CASSSPVAGDQETQYF
TRBV2	NA	TRBJ1-6	NA	TGTGCCAGCAGTGGGGACGGGGCGAAGTTAGGTTCACCCCTCCACTTT	CASSGDGAKLGSPLHF
TRBV4-3	NA	TRBJ2-5	NA	TGCGCCAGCAGCCAACACAGGGTGGGGGGTGAGACCCAGTACTTC	CASSQHRVGGETQYF
TRBV29-1	few	TRBJ1-2	TRBD1	TGCAGCGTTGAACCCGGGACAGGGGTCCGTGGCTACACCTTC	CSVEPGTGVRGYTF
TRBV4-3	many	TRBJ2-3	NA	TGCGCCAGCGGCGACCCCTGGGGACGCACAGATACGCAGTATTTT	CASGDPWGRTDTQYF
TRBV7-2	once	TRBJ1-3	NA	TGTGCCAGCAGCTCAGCTTTCAGGCTCGACACCATATATTTT	CASSSAFRLDTIYF
TRBV4-2	few	TRBJ2-7	TRBD1	TGTGCCAGCAGCCGCTGGGGGGGACAGGGCTCCTACGAGCAGTACTTC	CASSRWGGQGSYEQYF
TRBV7-2	many	TRBJ2-3	NA	TGTGCCAGCACAATACGCACAGATACGCAGTATTTT	CASTIRTDTQYF
TRBV5-1	NA	TRBJ1-6	NA	TGCGCCAGCAGCTTGGAGCAGGCGGCACCCCTCCACTTT	CASSLEQAAPLHF
TRBV5-4	NA	TRBJ2-3	NA	TGTGCCAGCAGCTTGGACAGAAGGGAGACAGATACGCAGTATTTT	CASSLDRRETDTQYF
TRBV5-4	many	TRBJ2-5	NA	TGTGCCAGCAGCTTGAAAGGGGGAGGAGAGACCCAGTACTTC	CASSLKGGGETQYF
TRBV28	NA	TRBJ2-2	NA	TGTGCCAGCACCCCAGGGACATTAAACACCGGGGAGCTGTTTTTT	CASTPGTLNTGELFF
TRBV12-3/TRBV12-4	few	TRBJ2-5	TRBD1	TGTGCCAGCAGTCCGGGACAGGGGGGCCTAGAGACCCAGTACTTC	CASSPGQGGLETQYF
TRBV7-9	NA	TRBJ2-3	NA	TGTGCCAGCAGCAATCCACCGGGACGGAGACTCACAGTTACGCAGTATTTT	CASSNPPGRRLTVTQYF
TRBV7-3	few	TRBJ2-1	NA	TGTGCCAGCAGCTTGGGTTTGTCCAACAATGAGCAGTTCTTC	CASSLGLSNNEQFF
TRBV5-1	few	TRBJ2-2	TRBD1	TGCGCCAGCATCGGGACAGGGGAGACCGGGGAGCTGTTTTTT	CASIGTGETGELFF
TRBV5-1	few	TRBJ2-1	TRBD1	TGCGCCAGCAGCTCTGGACAGGGGGGGAACTACAATGAGCAGTTCTTC	CASSSGQGGNYNEQFF
TRBV5-1	many	TRBJ2-3	NA	TGCGCCAGCAGCTTGGCGACGGCTAGGGACACAGATACGCAGTATTTT	CASSLATARDTDTQYF
TRBV30	NA	TRBJ1-2	NA	TGTGCCTGGAGTGAATGGGTCAACTATGGCTACACCTTC	CAWSEWVNYGYTF
TRBV3-1	few	TRBJ2-1	NA	TGTGCCAGCAGCCAACACACTACCAATCCCGGACAGTGGCGGGGCAATGAGCAGTTCTTC	CASSQHTTNPGQWRGNEQFF
TRBV29-1	few	TRBJ2-3	NA	TGCAGCACTGAGCGCGTGGGCTCGGCGGGGAGCGCAGATACGCAGTATTTT	CSTERVGSAGSADTQYF
TRBV5-6	many	TRBJ1-4	NA	TGTGCCAGCAGCGCCTCACAGGGAACTAATGAAAAACTGTTTTTT	CASSASQGTNEKLFF
TRBV20-1	many	TRBJ2-3	NA	TGCAGTGCTAGAGATTTTGGCAGGGCTAGCACAGATACGCAGTATTTT	CSARDFGRASTDTQYF
TRBV5-1	NA	TRBJ2-3	NA	TGCGCCAGCAGTCTGCTAGTATTAGGCACAGATACGCAGTATTTT	CASSLLVLGTDTQYF
TRBV20-1	NA	TRBJ2-3	NA	TGCAGTGCCGAGGGGGGGAACACAGATACGCAGTATTTT	CSAEGGNTDTQYF
TRBV28	few	TRBJ1-2	TRBD1	TGTGCCAGCAGTGAGACAGGGGTAGGGTATGGCTACACCTTC	CASSETGVGYGYTF
TRBV20-1	few	TRBJ2-3	NA	TGCAGTGCTAGAAGGCTAGTCGGCGCAGATACGCAGTATTTT	CSARRLVGADTQYF